This entry describes one T cell receptor beta chain. Its antigen is unidentified. The sample originates from a study of T cell responses to AZD1222 COVID-19 vaccine. As for the study in general: Analysis merged second doses at about 4 or about 12 weeks.

Study-wide results and caveats: Unmutated regions of variants are reportedly targeted by nearly half of spike-specific TCRs. Most donors were white British and more were female, and clonal diversity was possibly underestimated. No repertoire was sampled before or during the peak T cell response, only after it.

Repertoires were generated with immunoSEQ multiplex PCR, while TCRdb's copy carries only in-frame clones and drops some. This repertoire shows some 150,000 clones, 94% found once; its top ten account for around 1.3%. The V gene's germline CDR1 is SNHLY and CDR2 FYNNEI. CDR3 length: 14 amino acids. The J segment lost 8 bases and the V segment lost 6 bases, leaving 9 bases of the junction unmatched. The sequence was collected from an adult in good health. The chain couples TRBV2 to TRBJ2-1; 8 bases are a match to TRBD1. This specimen consisted of peripheral blood, obtained on day 0 of AZD1222 vaccination. CDR3 loop: CASSQGARAHEQFF. Here the CDR3 DNA reads TGTGCCAGCAGCCAGGGGGCTCGAGCCCATGAGCAGTTCTTC. The full variable domain, completed using reference TRBV2 and TRBJ2-1, is EPEVTQTPSHQVTQMGQEVILRCVPISNHLYFYWYRQILGQKVEFLVSFYNNEISEKSEIFDDQFSVERPDGSNFTLKIRSTKLEDSAMYFCASSQGARAHEQFFGPGTRLTVL.